These T cell receptor beta chains were read from a single sample in a study of OX40 agonist ivuxolimab in advanced cancers. This table comes from immunoSEQ multiplex PCR, and its TCRdb copy is limited to in-frame clones, with some not included. The profile shows some 80,000 clones, 86% of them singletons. The sample was CD4+ or CD8+ T cells sorted from blood, taken in a trial of the OX40 agonist ivuxolimab. The receptor set was obtained from an adult with an advanced solid tumor such as melanoma, head and neck, liver or kidney cancer. CDR3s include the opening cysteine and the closing phenylalanine or tryptophan. Fields, in order: CDR3 length, V gene, J gene, clone size, D gene, CDR3 DNA, CDR3 protein. A D gene is named only where the DNA matches it firmly. Clone size is shown for a subset of rows, as once, few, many or a class of expanded clone.

18	TRBV19	TRBJ1-1	NA	NA	TGTGCCAGTAGTATAAATCCAGGCTCGGGGCTCGGCGGCACTGAAGCTTTCTTT	CASSINPGSGLGGTEAFF
14	TRBV28	TRBJ1-3	NA	NA	TGTGCCAGCAGTTTACAGGGCCCTCAAAACACCATATATTTT	CASSLQGPQNTIYF
14	TRBV28	TRBJ2-7	NA	NA	TGTGCCAGCAGTTTGTCGCTTAGCTCCTACGAGCAGTACTTC	CASSLSLSSYEQYF
13	TRBV15	TRBJ2-5	NA	NA	TGTGCCACCAGCGCACACTCAAGCGAGACCCAGTACTTC	CATSAHSSETQYF
14	TRBV4-3	TRBJ2-7	NA	NA	TGCGCCAGCAGCCCAGGACCCAGCTCCTACGAGCAGTACTTC	CASSPGPSSYEQYF
17	TRBV5-1	TRBJ2-3	NA	NA	TGCGCCAGCAGCCCAACGCTGTTCTCTCCTAGCACAGATACGCAGTATTTT	CASSPTLFSPSTDTQYF
19	TRBV7-3	TRBJ2-2	NA	TRBD1	TGTGCCAGCAGCTTAACTCTATCGGGCCCGACAGGGGCCACCGGGGAGCTGTTTTTT	CASSLTLSGPTGATGELFF
13	TRBV18	TRBJ2-1	NA	TRBD1	TGTGCCAGCGTAGGACAGGCCCAGGGTGAGCAGTTCTTC	CASVGQAQGEQFF
14	TRBV30	TRBJ1-3	once	NA	TGTGCCTGGAGTAATCAGGACGCACGGAACACCATATATTTT	CAWSNQDARNTIYF
15	TRBV4-3	TRBJ2-7	NA	NA	TGCGCCAGCAGCCCAGAATTCAATGCTTACTACGAGCAGTACTTC	CASSPEFNAYYEQYF
15	TRBV18	TRBJ1-2	NA	TRBD1	TGTGCCAGCTCACAGACGACAGGGGAATCCTTGGGCTACACCTTC	CASSQTTGESLGYTF
12	TRBV29-1	TRBJ2-3	few	NA	TGCAGCGTTGAGGTGCTAACAGATACGCAGTATTTT	CSVEVLTDTQYF
16	TRBV2	TRBJ2-3	NA	NA	TGTGCCAGCATCCCAACCCGAGGGCAGGGGAGGGGCACGCAGTATTTT	CASIPTRGQGRGTQYF
14	TRBV6-6	TRBJ1-5	once	NA	TGTGCCAGCAGTTACCAGGGGAGCAATCAGCCCCAGCATTTT	CASSYQGSNQPQHF
12	TRBV19	TRBJ1-1	NA	NA	TGTGCCAGTAGTAGAGGGCTCACTGAAGCTTTCTTT	CASSRGLTEAFF
17	TRBV4-2	TRBJ1-2	NA	NA	TGTGCCAGCAGCATCCATTTGCGGGATGGAGCTAACTATGGCTACACCTTC	CASSIHLRDGANYGYTF
15	TRBV9	TRBJ2-3	NA	NA	TGTGCCAGCAGCGTAGTAGGGGGGAGCACAGATACGCAGTATTTT	CASSVVGGSTDTQYF
14	TRBV5-1	TRBJ1-3	NA	NA	TGCGCCAGCAGCTCCGGGACCTCTGGAAACACCATATATTTT	CASSSGTSGNTIYF
13	TRBV6-5	TRBJ2-5	NA	TRBD1	TGTGCCAGCACGGGGACAGGGGGTTTTGAGCAGTACTTC	CASTGTGGFEQYF
17	TRBV7-2	TRBJ1-1	NA	NA	TGTGCCAGCAGCCCGCGAGGGTTGCCCGTCATGAACACTGAAGCTTTCTTT	CASSPRGLPVMNTEAFF
15	TRBV6-5	TRBJ2-1	once	TRBD1	TGTGCCAGCAGTCGAGACAGGGAAAGGAAGCGTGAGCAGTTCTTC	CASSRDRERKREQFF
13	TRBV2	TRBJ1-2	NA	NA	TGTGCCAGCTTGGGAACAGGGATCTATGGCTACACCTTC	CASLGTGIYGYTF
15	TRBV2	TRBJ2-1	NA	NA	TGTGCCAGCAGTCGGGACGCCCGTCGATACAATGAGCAGTTCTTC	CASSRDARRYNEQFF
18	TRBV27	TRBJ2-6	NA	NA	TGTGCCAGCAGTTTATCAGGGGGGTCTGGGGCTGGGGCCAACGTCCTGACTTTC	CASSLSGGSGAGANVLTF
14	TRBV5-4	TRBJ1-4	NA	NA	TGTGCCAGCAGCTTTACGGAGTCTAATGAAAAACTGTTTTTT	CASSFTESNEKLFF
15	TRBV5-8	TRBJ1-4	NA	TRBD1	TGTGCCAGCAGCCCTCGGACAGGAGATAATGAAAAACTGTTTTTT	CASSPRTGDNEKLFF
16	TRBV19	TRBJ1-5	NA	NA	TGTGCCAGTAGTATTCGGGGGGCGGGTAGCAATCAGCCCCAGCATTTT	CASSIRGAGSNQPQHF
16	TRBV27	TRBJ1-1	once	NA	TGTGCCAGCAATCGCGGGCCAGGGGCGCGGAGCACTGAAGCTTTCTTT	CASNRGPGARSTEAFF
12	TRBV7-9	TRBJ2-7	NA	NA	TGTGCCAGCAGCCCAGGGACGGGCGAGCAGTACTTC	CASSPGTGEQYF
11	TRBV7-8	TRBJ2-7	once	NA	TGTGCCAGCAGCTCGCGCTACGAGCAGTACTTC	CASSSRYEQYF
14	TRBV28	TRBJ1-4	NA	NA	TGTGCCAGCGTCCCTCCGGGGGCAGGTAAAAAACTGTTTTTT	CASVPPGAGKKLFF
14	TRBV4-1	TRBJ2-3	NA	NA	TGCGCCAGCAGCCACCCAGGGACCGCAGATACGCAGTATTTT	CASSHPGTADTQYF
14	TRBV30	TRBJ1-1	NA	NA	TGTGCCTGGAAGGTTTCGGCAGGCATCACTGAAGCTTTCTTT	CAWKVSAGITEAFF
13	TRBV7-9	TRBJ2-1	NA	TRBD1	TGTGCCAGCAGCTGGGACAGGGCCGCTGAGCAGTTCTTC	CASSWDRAAEQFF
16	TRBV5-5	TRBJ2-1	NA	NA	TGTGCCAGCAGCCCCGGGGACACGTACCTCTACAATGAGCAGTTCTTC	CASSPGDTYLYNEQFF
16	TRBV11-2	TRBJ2-7	NA	NA	TGTGCCAGCAGCCCGGGGCGGGTGCTCTCAGCTTACGAGCAGTACTTC	CASSPGRVLSAYEQYF
15	TRBV30	TRBJ1-5	NA	NA	TGTGCCTGGAGGGGAAATTCGGGGTTTGGACAGCCCCAGCATTTT	CAWRGNSGFGQPQHF
14	TRBV2	TRBJ1-4	few	TRBD1	TGTGCCAGGGGAGGACAGGGAACTAATGAAAAACTGTTTTTT	CARGGQGTNEKLFF
11	TRBV28	TRBJ1-1	NA	NA	TGTGCCAGCACCCTCCAGGGTTCCGCTTTCTTT	CASTLQGSAFF
16	TRBV7-9	TRBJ1-3	NA	NA	TGTGCCAGCAGCCCTAAGGTCACAGTCTCTGGAAACACCATATATTTT	CASSPKVTVSGNTIYF
13	TRBV5-6	TRBJ2-7	NA	TRBD1	TGTGCCAGCAGTGGGGACAGGTCCTACGAGCAGTACTTC	CASSGDRSYEQYF
16	TRBV7-2	TRBJ1-1	NA	NA	TGTGCCAGCAGCAGAGGGGCGACCAGGGAGAGCACTGAAGCTTTCTTT	CASSRGATRESTEAFF
14	TRBV6-5	TRBJ2-5	NA	NA	TGTGCCAGCAGGAAGGGCATGGGCTCGGGGGCCCAGTACTTC	CASRKGMGSGAQYF
14	TRBV5-1	TRBJ1-2	once	NA	TGCGCCAGCAGCTCGGATGGACAGATCTATGGCTACACCTTC	CASSSDGQIYGYTF
14	TRBV5-1	TRBJ1-2	NA	TRBD1	TGCGCCAGCAGCTTGGTAGACAGGGTAGAGGGCTACACCTTC	CASSLVDRVEGYTF
15	TRBV5-1	TRBJ2-5	NA	NA	TGCGCCAGCAGTCTTAACCCGGGACGGGGAGAGACCCAGTACTTC	CASSLNPGRGETQYF
14	TRBV5-5	TRBJ1-1	NA	NA	TGTGCCAGCAGCTTGGTTAACAGGGCCTCTGAAGCTTTCTTT	CASSLVNRASEAFF
15	TRBV2	TRBJ1-4	NA	TRBD1	TGTGCCAGCAGTGTGGAACAGGGGGCGGGTGAAAAACTGTTTTTT	CASSVEQGAGEKLFF
14	TRBV28	TRBJ2-7	NA	TRBD1	TGTGCCAGCAGTAGGCTGAGACAGGGTCCCGAGCAGTACTTC	CASSRLRQGPEQYF
16	TRBV4-1	TRBJ1-1	few	TRBD1	TGCGCCAGCAGCCAAGGATACAGGGGCCTGAACACTGAAGCTTTCTTT	CASSQGYRGLNTEAFF
16	TRBV4-2	TRBJ1-4	NA	NA	TGTGCCAGCAGCCCAATTCCGGGCCTCGCCCTCGAAAAACTGTTTTTT	CASSPIPGLALEKLFF
14	TRBV28	TRBJ2-7	NA	NA	TGTGCCAGCAGGCCAGGCGCGACCTCCTACGAGCAGTACTTC	CASRPGATSYEQYF
15	TRBV5-1	TRBJ2-7	once	NA	TGCGCCAGCAGCTCGGAACCGGGCACACTCTACGAGCAGTACTTC	CASSSEPGTLYEQYF